The 26 T cell receptor beta chains reported below all come from one sample, sequenced in a study of CD8+ T cells in alopecia areata. Isolated RNA was reverse transcribed into cDNA used as the sequencing template. The repertoire was sequenced with immunoSEQ multiplex PCR; TCRdb's copy has only in-frame clones and lacks some. The sample consists of 95,000 to 120,000 clones, 59% of them appearing once. The sequenced sample was CD8+ T cells sorted from blood. These TCRs come from a human donor in good health.

The genes are TRBV27 and TRBJ2-7, with TRBD2 identical over 9 bases. CDR1 and CDR2 from the germline V gene are MNHEY and SMNVEV (reference sequence). The CDR3 is made up of 15 amino acids. V gave up 2 bases and J gave up 3 bases; unmatched junction bases: 5. The CDR3 DNA reads TGTGCCAGCAGTTTAGCTAGCGGGGTACTCTACGAGCAGTACTTC. This codes for CASSLASGVLYEQYF.

This chain joins TRBV9 and TRBJ2-7, with TRBD1 matching over 8 bases. Judging by the DNA end, TRBJ2-5 fits better; the J call may be wrong. Germline V CDR1 and CDR2: SGDLS, YYNGEE. There are 13 residues in the CDR3. The CDR3 is CASSPPGTGTQYF. The CDR3 nucleotides read TGTGCCAGCAGCCCCCCGGGGACAGGGACCCAGTACTTC.

This clone was observed a handful of times. This chain links TRBV6-5 with TRBJ1-1; D is perhaps TRBD1 (6 bases). Germline lookup yields CDR1 MNHEY and CDR2 SVGAGI. V was clipped by 6 bases and J by 3 bases, with 17 bases between them. CDR3 length: 15 amino acids. CDR3 sequence: CASRGHIRLDTEAFF. The CDR3 DNA reads as TGTGCCAGCAGGGGACATATTCGGCTAGACACTGAAGCTTTCTTT.

The chain joins TRBV30 to TRBJ2-7, with no clear D. The CDR3 sequence is 11 residues long. Germline CDR1 and CDR2: GTSNPN and SVGIG (reference sequence). Trimming left V 0 bases short and J 6 bases short, with 6 bases between. This CDR3 is CAWSVTSEQYF. CDR3 in DNA: TGTGCCTGGAGTGTAACCTCCGAGCAGTACTTC.

This clone has a handful of counts. The chain carries TRBV21-1 and TRBJ1-1. TRBV21-1 is designated a pseudogene. CDR3 length: 13 amino acids. CDR3 loop: CASSSPRRVEAFF. CDR3 nucleotides: TGTGCCAGCAGCAGCCCGAGAAGAGTGGAAGCTTTCTTT.

This clone has a handful of counts. The rearrangement links TRBV5-1 to TRBJ2-7; TRBD1 matches at 9 bases. This CDR3 has 13 residues. After removal of 2 bases from V and 5 bases from J, the junction contained 2 bases not matched to a gene. The germline V gene encodes CDR1 SGHRS and CDR2 YFSETQ. CDR3 region: CASSLWTGDEQYF. DNA of the CDR3: TGCGCCAGCAGCTTATGGACAGGGGACGAGCAGTACTTC.

This clone has more than one count but fewer than ten. The same CDR3 is also encoded by other DNA sequences in this sample. V is TRBV5-6 and J is TRBJ1-1; TRBD1 matches 7 bases. This CDR3 contains 14 residues. The germline CDR1 and CDR2 sequences are SGHDT and YYEEEE. The junction had 0 bases not matched to a gene; V was cut back by 0 bases and J by 1 base. The CDR3, as DNA: TGTGCCAGCAGCTTGGGGACAGGGAACACTGAAGCTTTCTTT. It codes for CASSLGTGNTEAFF. Complete variable domain (other parts from reference TRBV5-6 and TRBJ1-1): DAGVTQSPTHLIKTRGQQVTLRCSPKSGHDTVSWYQQALGQGPQFIFQYYEEEERQRGNFPDRFSGHQFPNYSSELNVNALLLGDSALYLCASSLGTGNTEAFFGQGTRLTVV.

The chain is built from TRBV27 and TRBJ1-4, with D possibly matching TRBD1 (5 bases). Germline CDR1 reads MNHEY; CDR2 reads SMNVEV (reference sequence). The CDR3 consists of 16 residues. V lost 5 bases, J lost 8 bases, and 21 bases lay in between. The DNA for the CDR3 is TGTGCCAGCAGTGAAGGGACTGAAGGCTCTCGGGAAAAACTGTTTTTT. Amino acid sequence: CASSEGTEGSREKLFF.

V is TRBV11-2 and J is TRBJ2-1; D may be TRBD1 (6 bases). Trimming stripped 10 bases from V and 5 bases from J, with 21 bases between. This CDR3 has 15 residues. CDR1 and CDR2 from the germline V gene are SGHAT and FQNNGV. The DNA for the CDR3 is TGTGCCACCACCAGGGGATCCTGGGACGACAATGAGCAGTTCTTC. This encodes CATTRGSWDDNEQFF.

This chain uses TRBV5-4 with TRBJ2-3; D is possibly TRBD2 (6 bases). The CDR3 is 17 residues long. Germline CDR1 and CDR2: SGHNT and YYREEE (reference sequence). V shed 3 bases and J shed 2 bases, with 19 bases lying between them. CDR3 in amino acids: CASSSPGDWIATDTQYF. CDR3 DNA sequence: TGTGCCAGCAGCTCGCCGGGGGACTGGATAGCCACAGATACGCAGTATTTT. Using reference TRBV5-4 and TRBJ2-3 for the parts outside the CDR3, the full variable domain is ETGVTQSPTHLIKTRGQQVTLRCSSQSGHNTVSWYQQALGQGPQFIFQYYREEENGRGNFPPRFSGLQFPNYSSELNVNALELDDSALYLCASSSPGDWIATDTQYFGPGTRLTVL.

This clone was detected only a few times. The chain combines TRBV7-3 with TRBJ2-4; 8 bases fit TRBD2. Germline V gene sequence: CDR1 SGHTA, CDR2 FQGTGA. V trimming: 6 bases; J trimming: 8 bases; junction bases outside the gene matches: 12. The CDR3 length is 15 residues. Here the CDR3 reads CASSNSGASGDIQYF. The CDR3 nucleotides read TGTGCCAGCAGTAATAGCGGGGCTAGTGGGGACATTCAGTACTTC.

The gene calls are TRBV6-5 and TRBJ2-5; D may correspond to TRBD1 or TRBD2 (5 bases each). The CDR3 extends over 15 amino acids. Germline assignment: CDR1 MNHEY and CDR2 SVGAGI. The germline V and J ends were trimmed by 5 bases and 5 bases, with 18 bases remaining between them. For the CDR3, the DNA is TGTGCCAGCAGTCAGGGACCAACTTTAACCGAGACCCAGTACTTC. It is translated as CASSQGPTLTETQYF.

This clone was seen only a few times. The rearrangement uses TRBV4-1 and TRBJ2-1, with no clear D. V was pared by 1 base and J by 3 bases, with 4 bases between. The CDR3 spans 13 residues. Germline V lookup: CDR1 MGHRA, CDR2 YSYEKL. In DNA form, the CDR3 reads TGCGCCAGCAGCCAAGTGATCTACAATGAGCAGTTCTTC. Translated, it gives CASSQVIYNEQFF.

The V gene is TRBV5-1, the J gene TRBJ2-3; D is possibly TRBD2 (6 bases). The germline V gene encodes CDR1 SGHRS and CDR2 YFSETQ. CDR3 length: 14 residues. Trimming stripped 0 bases from V and 1 base from J, with 6 bases between. The CDR3 coding sequence is TGCGCCAGCAGCTTGGGGGAGGGCACAGATACGCAGTATTTT. Its protein is CASSLGEGTDTQYF.

The chain carries TRBV30 and TRBJ1-2; D unclear. CDR3 length: 12 amino acids. Germline CDR1 GTSNPN, CDR2 SVGIG (reference sequence). Trimming took off 7 bases at V and 2 bases at J, with 11 bases between the two ends. CDR3 sequence (DNA): TGTGCCTCGACGGAGATAAACTATGGCTACACCTTC. Translating gives CASTEINYGYTF.

The chain recombines TRBV6-5 with TRBJ2-7; D uncertain. CDR3 size: 13 residues. Germline CDR1 MNHEY, CDR2 SVGAGI. V was cut by 6 bases and J by 6 bases, with 15 bases left in between. The CDR3 here is CASSHGGPLEQYF. The CDR3 DNA is TGTGCCAGCAGCCACGGCGGCCCCCTCGAGCAGTACTTC.

The V call is TRBV6-5, the J call TRBJ2-7; D remains ambiguous. This CDR3 spans 11 amino acids. V lost 7 bases to trimming and J lost 7 bases, with 11 bases between them. The germline V gene encodes CDR1 MNHEY and CDR2 SVGAGI. The CDR3 sequence: CASKGGFEQYF. CDR3 bases: TGTGCCAGCAAGGGCGGCTTTGAGCAGTACTTC.

This clone was detected only a few times. J is TRBJ2-1 and V is TRBV9, with D perhaps TRBD1 (7 bases). Germline assignment: CDR1 SGDLS and CDR2 YYNGEE. CDR3 length: 16 residues. V dropped 0 bases and J dropped 2 bases, with 12 bases sitting between them. CDR3 amino acids: CASSVGPGGTYNEQFF. In DNA form, the CDR3 reads TGTGCCAGCAGCGTAGGGCCAGGGGGGACCTACAATGAGCAGTTCTTC.

This clone was detected once. V gene TRBV29-1 combines with J gene TRBJ2-7; 9 bases agree with TRBD1. The CDR3 spans 12 residues. J was trimmed by 7 bases and V by 6 bases; bases with no gene match: 7. Germline V gene data show CDR1 as SQVTM and CDR2 as ANQGSEA. The CDR3 nucleotides read TGCAGCGTGGGACAGGGTTCGGGGGAGCAGTACTTC. It codes for CSVGQGSGEQYF.

The chain links TRBV15 to TRBJ2-6; D is undetermined. The CDR3 covers 19 residues. The V end was cut by 1 base, the J end by 1 base, with 17 bases between. Per the germline V gene, CDR1 is LNHNV and CDR2 is YYDKDF (reference sequence). The CDR3 DNA follows: TGTGCCACCAGCAGAGGATCTGAGACTGTCCTTTCTGGGGCCAACGTCCTGACTTTC. Translating gives CATSRGSETVLSGANVLTF.

A word on this clone: A much larger clone differs from this one at a single base, so this may be a read error. Other DNA sequences in this specimen translate into the identical CDR3. This chain links TRBV28 with TRBJ2-7; D uncertain. Germline assignment: CDR1 MDHEN and CDR2 SYDVKM. V shed 2 bases and J shed 1 base, with 3 bases lying between them. The CDR3 length is 12 residues. CDR3 protein: CASSLGSYEQYF. As DNA, the CDR3 is TGTGCCAGCAGTTTAGGATCCTACGAGCAGTACTTC.

The chain uses TRBV13 and TRBJ2-7, with 7 bases that match TRBD1. V was pared by 6 bases and J by 3 bases, with 8 bases of the junction left unmatched. The length of the CDR3 is 14 residues. Germline values: CDR1 PRHDT, CDR2 FYEKMQ (reference sequence). The CDR3 sequence: CASSPGTAGYEQYF. As DNA, the CDR3 is TGTGCCAGCAGTCCCGGGACAGCCGGCTACGAGCAGTACTTC.

The rearrangement links TRBV7-9 to TRBJ2-7; the match to TRBD1 covers 7 bases. V shed 5 bases, J shed 3 bases, and the junction held 4 bases outside the gene matches. The length of the CDR3 is 13 residues. CDR1 and CDR2 from the germline V gene are SEHNR and FQNEAQ (reference sequence). CDR3 protein: CASSVTGFYEQYF. CDR3 DNA sequence: TGTGCCAGCAGCGTGACAGGGTTCTACGAGCAGTACTTC.

This chain connects TRBV29-1 to TRBJ2-2; no clear D gene. V lost 3 bases, J lost 4 bases, and 9 bases lay in between. The CDR3 sequence is 13 residues long. In germline, CDR1 is SQVTM, CDR2 ANQGSEA. The CDR3 reads CSVDSTGTGELFF. The CDR3 DNA follows: TGCAGCGTTGATTCAACGGGCACCGGGGAGCTGTTTTTT.

The CDR3 sequence: CASSLAPTSTDTQYF. CDR3 in DNA: TGTGCCAGCAGCTTAGCCCCCACTAGCACAGATACGCAGTATTTT. V usage is TRBV7-2 and J usage is TRBJ2-3; no reliable D call. The CDR3 runs to 15 residues. Trimming removed 0 bases from V and 0 bases from J, with 7 bases in between. Germline lookup yields CDR1 SGHTA and CDR2 FQGNSA.

The V gene is TRBV4-1, the J gene TRBJ1-5, with 8 bases matching TRBD1. The germline gives CDR1 MGHRA, CDR2 YSYEKL. Unmatched junction bases numbered 5, after V lost 4 bases and J lost 6 bases. This CDR3 region has 14 residues. This CDR3 is CASSRAGGTQPQHF. DNA for the CDR3: TGCGCCAGCAGCCGTGCAGGGGGCACTCAGCCCCAGCATTTT.